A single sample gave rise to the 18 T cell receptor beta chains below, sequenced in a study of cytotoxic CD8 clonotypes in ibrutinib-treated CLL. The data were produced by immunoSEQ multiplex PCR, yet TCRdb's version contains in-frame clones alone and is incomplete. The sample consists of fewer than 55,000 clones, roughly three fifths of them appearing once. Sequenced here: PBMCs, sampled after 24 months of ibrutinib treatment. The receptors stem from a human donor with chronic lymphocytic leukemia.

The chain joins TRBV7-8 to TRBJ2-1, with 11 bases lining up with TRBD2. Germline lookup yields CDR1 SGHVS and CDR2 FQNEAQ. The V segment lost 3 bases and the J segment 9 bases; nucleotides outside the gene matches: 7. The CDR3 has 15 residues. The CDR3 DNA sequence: TGTGCCAGCAGCTTGACTAGCGGGGTCCCGGGTGAGCAGTTCTTC. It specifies CASSLTSGVPGEQFF.

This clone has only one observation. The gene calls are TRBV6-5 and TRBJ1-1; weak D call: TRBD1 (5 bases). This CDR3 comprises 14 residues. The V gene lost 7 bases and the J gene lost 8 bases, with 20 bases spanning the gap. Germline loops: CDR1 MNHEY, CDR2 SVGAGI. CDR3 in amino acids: CASKTVLGAFEAFF. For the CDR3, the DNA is TGTGCCAGCAAGACAGTCCTTGGGGCCTTCGAAGCTTTCTTT.

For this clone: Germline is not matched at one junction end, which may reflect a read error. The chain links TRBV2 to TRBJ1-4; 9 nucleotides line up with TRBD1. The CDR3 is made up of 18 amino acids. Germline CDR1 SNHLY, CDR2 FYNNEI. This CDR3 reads CASSEAGTGSATNEKLFF. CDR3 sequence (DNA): TGTGCCAGCAGCGAAGCCGGGACAGGGTCTGCAACTAATGAAAAACTGTTTTTT.

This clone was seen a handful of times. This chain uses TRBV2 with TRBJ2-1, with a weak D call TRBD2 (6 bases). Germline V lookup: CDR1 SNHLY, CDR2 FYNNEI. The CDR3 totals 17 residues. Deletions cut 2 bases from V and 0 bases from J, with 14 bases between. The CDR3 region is CASSERALANSYNEQFF. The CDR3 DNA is TGTGCCAGCAGTGAAAGAGCCCTAGCGAACTCCTACAATGAGCAGTTCTTC.

CDR3 sequence: CASSSPNPLQGAGNTEAFF. Here the CDR3 DNA reads TGTGCCAGCAGTTCCCCCAACCCCCTTCAGGGGGCCGGGAACACTGAAGCTTTCTTT. The rearrangement uses TRBV28 and TRBJ1-1, with 8 bases aligning to TRBD1. The CDR3 totals 19 residues. CDR1 MDHEN and CDR2 SYDVKM come from the germline V gene. Losses at the gene ends were 4 bases for V and 1 base for J; bases not matched to a gene: 17. Full variable domain (outside the CDR3, taken from reference TRBV28 and TRBJ1-1): DVKVTQSSRYLVKRTGEKVFLECVQDMDHENMFWYRQDPGLGLRLIYFSYDVKMKEKGDIPEGYSVSREKKERFSLILESASTNQTSMYLCASSSPNPLQGAGNTEAFFGQGTRLTVV.

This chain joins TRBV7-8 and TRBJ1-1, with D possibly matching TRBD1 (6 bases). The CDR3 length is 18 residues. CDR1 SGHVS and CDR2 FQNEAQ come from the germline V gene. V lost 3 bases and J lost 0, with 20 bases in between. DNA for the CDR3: TGTGCCAGCAGCTTCTTCCCACAGGGATTTAGCATGAACACTGAAGCTTTCTTT. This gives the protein CASSFFPQGFSMNTEAFF.

CDR3 sequence: CASSLEGVRRYNSPLHF. The CDR3 nucleotides read TGTGCCAGCAGTTTGGAGGGGGTCCGGCGTTATAATTCACCCCTCCACTTT. This chain connects TRBV28 to TRBJ1-6; D may be TRBD1 (6 bases). This CDR3 comprises 17 residues. Trimming took off 3 bases at V and 4 bases at J, with 16 bases between the two ends. The germline CDR1 and CDR2 sequences are MDHEN and SYDVKM. Looking up the rest from reference TRBV28 and TRBJ1-6 gives the full variable domain: DVKVTQSSRYLVKRTGEKVFLECVQDMDHENMFWYRQDPGLGLRLIYFSYDVKMKEKGDIPEGYSVSREKKERFSLILESASTNQTSMYLCASSLEGVRRYNSPLHFGNGTRLTVT.

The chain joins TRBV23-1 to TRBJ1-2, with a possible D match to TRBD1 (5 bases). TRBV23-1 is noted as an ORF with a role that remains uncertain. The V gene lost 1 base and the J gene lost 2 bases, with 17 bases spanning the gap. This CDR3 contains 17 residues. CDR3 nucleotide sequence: TGCGCCAGCAGTCAATTCTGGGCCCGCAGGGCCAACTATGGCTACACCTTC. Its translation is CASSQFWARRANYGYTF.

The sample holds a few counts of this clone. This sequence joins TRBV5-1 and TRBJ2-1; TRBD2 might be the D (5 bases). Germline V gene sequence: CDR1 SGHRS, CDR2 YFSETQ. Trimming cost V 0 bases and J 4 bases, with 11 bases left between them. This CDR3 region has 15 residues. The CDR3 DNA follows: TGCGCCAGCAGCTTGGGTACGGGGAAATACAATGAGCAGTTCTTC. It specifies CASSLGTGKYNEQFF.

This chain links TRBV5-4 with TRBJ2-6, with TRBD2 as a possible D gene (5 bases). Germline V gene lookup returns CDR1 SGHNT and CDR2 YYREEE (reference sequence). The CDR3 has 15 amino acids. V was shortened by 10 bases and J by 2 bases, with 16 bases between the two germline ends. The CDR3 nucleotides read TGTGCCGGAAGAGGAGGCGCAGCTGGGGCCAACGTCCTGACTTTC. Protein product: CAGRGGAAGANVLTF.

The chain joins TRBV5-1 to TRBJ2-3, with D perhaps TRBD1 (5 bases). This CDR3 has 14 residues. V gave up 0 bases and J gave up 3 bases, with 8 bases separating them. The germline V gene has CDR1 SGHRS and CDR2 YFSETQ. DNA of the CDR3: TGCGCCAGCAGCTTGGGACAGTTGACAGATACGCAGTATTTT. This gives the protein CASSLGQLTDTQYF.

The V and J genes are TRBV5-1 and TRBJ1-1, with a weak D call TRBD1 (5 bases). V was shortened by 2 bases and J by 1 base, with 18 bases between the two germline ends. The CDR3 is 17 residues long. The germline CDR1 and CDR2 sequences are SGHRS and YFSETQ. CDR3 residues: CASSFTPGKGENTEAFF. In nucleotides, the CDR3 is TGCGCCAGCAGCTTCACCCCCGGTAAAGGGGAGAACACTGAAGCTTTCTTT.

This CDR3 reads CASSEGAGVNEQYF. CDR3 coding DNA: TGTGCCAGCAGTGAAGGGGCAGGGGTCAACGAGCAGTACTTC. V gene TRBV6-1 combines with J gene TRBJ2-7; D is perhaps TRBD1 (6 bases). This CDR3 has 14 amino acids. The germline V gene has CDR1 MNHNS and CDR2 SASEGT. V was cut by 1 base and J by 5 bases, with 12 bases left in between.

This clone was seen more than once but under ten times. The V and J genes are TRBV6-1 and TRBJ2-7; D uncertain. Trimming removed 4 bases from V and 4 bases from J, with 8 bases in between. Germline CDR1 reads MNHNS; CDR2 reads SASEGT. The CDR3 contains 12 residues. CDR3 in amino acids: CASSAGLYEQYF. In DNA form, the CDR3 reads TGTGCCAGCAGTGCCGGTCTTTACGAGCAGTACTTC.

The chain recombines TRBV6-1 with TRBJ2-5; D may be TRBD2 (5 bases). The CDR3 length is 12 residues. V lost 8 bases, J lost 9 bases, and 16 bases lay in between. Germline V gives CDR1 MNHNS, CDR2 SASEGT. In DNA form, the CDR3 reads TGTGCCAGCCTTGGGTTTGGGGAGTCCCAGTACTTC. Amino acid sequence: CASLGFGESQYF.

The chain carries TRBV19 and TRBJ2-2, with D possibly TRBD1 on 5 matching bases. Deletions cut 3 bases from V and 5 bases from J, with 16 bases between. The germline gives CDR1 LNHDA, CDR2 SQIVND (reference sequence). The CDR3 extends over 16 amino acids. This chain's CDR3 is CASSIGQGEWTGELFF. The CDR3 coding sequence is TGTGCCAGTAGTATCGGCCAGGGCGAATGGACCGGGGAGCTGTTTTTT.

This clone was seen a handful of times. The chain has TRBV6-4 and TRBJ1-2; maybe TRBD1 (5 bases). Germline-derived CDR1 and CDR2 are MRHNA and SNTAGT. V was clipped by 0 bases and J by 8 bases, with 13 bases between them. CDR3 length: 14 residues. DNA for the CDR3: TGTGCCAGCAGTGACTCAGAGGAGGGGAGGGGCTACACCTTC. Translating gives CASSDSEEGRGYTF.

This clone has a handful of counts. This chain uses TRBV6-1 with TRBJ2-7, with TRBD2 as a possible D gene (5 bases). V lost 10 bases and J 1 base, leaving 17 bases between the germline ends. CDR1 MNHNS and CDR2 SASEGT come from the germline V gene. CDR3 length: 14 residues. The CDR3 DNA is TGTGCCACCACGACGTCCGGGGATTCCTACGAGCAGTACTTC. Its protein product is CATTTSGDSYEQYF.